Following are 30 T cell receptor beta chains from one sample sequenced in a study of blood T cell repertoires in COVID-19. Some clones are missing from TCRdb's copy, which holds only in-frame ones; the method was immunoSEQ multiplex PCR. Altogether over 130,000 clones are present, approximately 86% being singletons, with the ten largest covering 2.5% to 4%. Sequencing input: peripheral blood. The source of these receptors is a man between 65 and 85 years old with acute or convalescent COVID-19.

The chain employs TRBV14 and TRBJ2-7; TRBD1 matches 7 bases. This CDR3 comprises 14 residues. Trimming removed 4 bases from V and 2 bases from J; junction bases left unmatched: 5. Germline lookup yields CDR1 SGHDN and CDR2 FVKESK. CDR3 coding DNA: TGTGCCAGCAGCCCTCTTACAGGGGCCTACGAGCAGTACTTC. Protein sequence: CASSPLTGAYEQYF.

The chain has TRBV7-2 and TRBJ2-5; 14 bases are a match to TRBD2. With 3 bases clipped from V and 5 bases from J, the junction kept 8 bases outside the gene matches. Germline V CDR1 and CDR2: SGHTA, FQGNSA. The CDR3 covers 17 residues. The CDR3 DNA reads as TGTGCCAGCAGCTTTCCGGGACTAGCGGGAGCTCGGGAGACCCAGTACTTC. Translating gives CASSFPGLAGARETQYF.

The CDR3 DNA sequence: TGCGCCAGCAGCAAGGGACTAGCGGGCACAGATACGCAGTATTTT. Amino acid sequence: CASSKGLAGTDTQYF. The chain has TRBV5-1 and TRBJ2-3; TRBD2 matches 11 bases. CDR1 and CDR2 (germline): SGHRS, YFSETQ. There are 15 residues in the CDR3. The V segment lost 4 bases and the J segment 1 base; nucleotides outside the gene matches: 2. Full variable domain (remainder filled in from reference TRBV5-1 and TRBJ2-3): KAGVTQTPRYLIKTRGQQVTLSCSPISGHRSVSWYQQTPGQGLQFLFEYFSETQRNKGNFPGRFSGRQFSNSRSEMNVSTLELGDSALYLCASSKGLAGTDTQYFGPGTRLTVL.

The rearrangement links TRBV5-1 to TRBJ2-7; 10 nucleotides agree with TRBD1. The V and J ends lost 4 bases and 2 bases, in that order; junction bases with no gene match: 9. CDR1 is SGHRS, CDR2 YFSETQ, per germline. The CDR3 consists of 16 residues. CDR3 DNA sequence: TGCGCCAGCAGCCCTCTCCCCGGGACAGGGGCCTACGAGCAGTACTTC. Protein sequence: CASSPLPGTGAYEQYF.

The chain couples TRBV6-5 to TRBJ1-3; D uncertain. The V and J ends lost 2 bases and 0 bases respectively, with 8 bases between them. The CDR3 has 15 residues. Per the germline V gene, CDR1 is MNHEY and CDR2 is SVGAGI. CDR3 loop: CASSYGSFSGNTIYF. In DNA form, the CDR3 reads TGTGCCAGCAGTTACGGCAGTTTCTCTGGAAACACCATATATTTT.

A few counts support this clone. The chain carries TRBV5-1 and TRBJ2-1, with 9 nucleotides matching TRBD2. Trimming took 4 bases from V and 8 from J; bases not matched to a gene: 7. The CDR3 contains 14 residues. Looked up from germline, CDR1 is SGHRS and CDR2 is YFSETQ. CDR3 DNA: TGCGCCAGCAGCCTGCGGACTAGCGAAGATGAGCAGTTCTTC. Translating gives CASSLRTSEDEQFF.

The chain has TRBV3-1 (or the pseudogene TRBV3-2) and TRBJ1-1; D remains ambiguous. The CDR3 runs to 13 residues. Trimming removed 1 base from V and 4 bases from J, with 7 bases in between. Per germline, CDR1 LGHDT and CDR2 YNNKEL (reference sequence). The CDR3 spells CASSQVPGTEAFF. In DNA form, the CDR3 reads TGTGCCAGCAGCCAAGTCCCGGGCACTGAAGCTTTCTTT.

This clone was seen once. The chain has TRBV19 and TRBJ1-6; D is uncertain. V lost 7 bases and J lost 0, with 13 bases in between. Germline V CDR1 and CDR2: LNHDA, SQIVND (reference sequence). The CDR3 runs to 16 residues. The CDR3 protein is CASTDYPGSYNSPLHF. The DNA of the CDR3 is TGTGCCAGTACCGATTACCCGGGCTCCTATAATTCACCCCTCCACTTT. Full variable domain (outside the CDR3, taken from reference TRBV19 and TRBJ1-6): DGGITQSPKYLFRKEGQNVTLSCEQNLNHDAMYWYRQDPGQGLRLIYYSQIVNDFQKGDIAEGYSVSREKKESFPLTVTSAQKNPTAFYLCASTDYPGSYNSPLHFGNGTRLTVT.

V gene TRBV27 combines with J gene TRBJ2-7; 9 bases agree with TRBD2. Germline V lookup: CDR1 MNHEY, CDR2 SMNVEV (reference sequence). CDR3 length: 15 residues. V lost 4 bases, J lost 2 bases, and 6 bases stayed unmatched. The CDR3 DNA is TGTGCCAGCAGTTGGGCTAGCGGGGCTCCCTACGAGCAGTACTTC. Its protein is CASSWASGAPYEQYF.

The genes are TRBV7-2 and TRBJ1-6, with 11 bases lining up with TRBD1. Per germline, CDR1 SGHTA and CDR2 FQGNSA. V was pared by 5 bases and J by 7 bases, with 4 bases of the junction left unmatched. This CDR3 is 15 amino acids long. CDR3 amino acids: CASSPGTGGNSPLHF. Written as DNA, the CDR3 is TGTGCCAGCAGCCCCGGGACAGGGGGAAATTCACCCCTCCACTTT.

The genes are TRBV19 and TRBJ1-1, with 9 bases that match TRBD1. The V gene's germline CDR1 is LNHDA and CDR2 SQIVND (reference sequence). The CDR3 has 15 residues. Germline trimming cut 3 bases from V and 0 bases from J; bases unmatched to any gene: 2. The CDR3 DNA follows: TGTGCCAGTAGTATGGGACAGGGAGTGAACACTGAAGCTTTCTTT. This encodes CASSMGQGVNTEAFF.

This clone was seen only a few times. The V and J genes are TRBV5-1 and TRBJ2-1, with 10 bases matching TRBD2. V lost 3 bases and J lost 4; bases outside the gene matches: 10. This CDR3 region has 17 residues. Germline lookup yields CDR1 SGHRS and CDR2 YFSETQ. The CDR3 nucleotides are TGCGCCAGCAGCTCGCCCCTAGCGGGAGTACGGTACAATGAGCAGTTCTTC. This codes for CASSSPLAGVRYNEQFF.

CDR3 sequence (DNA): TGTGCCAGCAGTCCTCACGGACAGGGGGCCTACAATGAGCAGTTCTTC. Encoded protein: CASSPHGQGAYNEQFF. The chain couples TRBV28 to TRBJ2-1; 10 nucleotides agree with TRBD1. The CDR3 contains 16 residues. CDR1 and CDR2 (germline): MDHEN, SYDVKM. The V segment lost 5 bases and the J segment 2 bases; nucleotides outside the gene matches: 6.

V and J are TRBV4-3 and TRBJ1-2; 8 bases line up with TRBD1. CDR3 length: 16 amino acids. Germline trimming cut 1 base from V and 4 bases from J; bases unmatched to any gene: 8. The V gene's germline CDR1 is LGHNA and CDR2 YSLEER. CDR3 loop: CASSQGGQAISYGYTF. CDR3 coding DNA: TGCGCCAGCAGCCAAGGGGGACAGGCGATAAGCTATGGCTACACCTTC.

V and J are TRBV11-3 and TRBJ2-7, with 8 bases lining up with TRBD1. The V and J ends lost 0 bases and 5 bases, in that order; junction bases with no gene match: 6. CDR3 length equals 15 residues. Germline V gives CDR1 SGHNT, CDR2 YENEEA. CDR3 protein: CASSLDRQGAHEQYF. As DNA, the CDR3 is TGTGCCAGCAGCTTAGATCGGCAGGGGGCCCACGAGCAGTACTTC.

This chain joins TRBV2 and TRBJ2-5; the D gene is possibly TRBD2 (6 bases). Germline CDR1 is SNHLY and CDR2 is FYNNEI. The CDR3 is made up of 18 amino acids. V lost 3 bases, J lost 4 bases, and 24 bases lay in between. The CDR3 region has the DNA TGTGCCAGCAGTGACCAGAGGAGGGCCGCAGGGACGGGAGAGACCCAGTACTTC. Its translation is CASSDQRRAAGTGETQYF.

V and J are TRBV24-1 and TRBJ2-1; 7 nucleotides line up with TRBD2. V shed 3 bases, J shed 6 bases, and the junction held 13 bases outside the gene matches. This CDR3 region has 17 residues. Germline V gene sequence: CDR1 KGHDR, CDR2 SFDVKD. The CDR3 sequence is CATSDPRPRREGNEQFF. In nucleotides, the CDR3 is TGTGCCACCAGTGATCCTAGACCCCGGAGGGAGGGCAATGAGCAGTTCTTC.

This clone was detected a few times. V usage is TRBV6-5 and J usage is TRBJ1-2, with D possibly matching TRBD1 (6 bases). V lost 4 bases, J lost 4 bases, and 19 bases lay in between. Germline CDR1 is MNHEY and CDR2 is SVGAGI. This CDR3 has 16 residues. CDR3 residues: CASSSAFRGWGYGYTF. The CDR3 nucleotides read TGTGCCAGCAGTTCGGCCTTCAGGGGATGGGGCTATGGCTACACCTTC.

The chain has TRBV5-5 and TRBJ1-1; 8 positions agree with TRBD1. Germline V gene lookup returns CDR1 SGHKS and CDR2 YYEKEE (reference sequence). This CDR3 contains 14 residues. After removal of 2 bases from V and 1 base from J, the junction contained 1 base not matched to a gene. CDR3 DNA: TGTGCCAGCAGCTTTACAGGGGGGAACACTGAAGCTTTCTTT. Protein sequence: CASSFTGGNTEAFF.

This sequence joins TRBV4-1 and TRBJ2-4, with 12 bases that match TRBD1. The CDR3 is 21 amino acids. Germline V gives CDR1 MGHRA, CDR2 YSYEKL. J gave up 0 bases and V 1 base, and 13 bases lay outside the gene matches. CDR3 sequence (DNA): TGCGCCAGCAGCCAAGTACCGGGACAGGGGGCCGAAGGGGTAGCCAAAAACATTCAGTACTTC. Translated: CASSQVPGQGAEGVAKNIQYF.

The genes are TRBV20-1 and TRBJ2-5, with 10 bases aligning to TRBD2. Germline CDR1 is DFQATT and CDR2 is SNEGSKA (reference sequence). The CDR3 length is 14 residues. The V segment lost 3 bases and the J segment 3 bases; nucleotides outside the gene matches: 4. The CDR3 bases are TGCAGTGCTAGTGGGCTAGCGGGAGAAGAGACCCAGTACTTC. Protein product: CSASGLAGEETQYF.

In this sample, this clone turned up once. V usage is TRBV25-1 and J usage is TRBJ1-6; D is undetermined. The V gene's germline CDR1 is MGHDK and CDR2 SYGVNS. The CDR3 totals 15 residues. With 6 bases removed from V and 4 bases from J, the gap between germline ends came to 13 bases. The CDR3 loop reads CASRPYGEYNSPLHF. CDR3 nucleotides: TGTGCCAGCAGGCCCTACGGGGAATATAATTCACCCCTCCACTTT. The entire variable domain, with the rest obtained from reference TRBV25-1 and TRBJ1-6, is as follows: EADIYQTPRYLVIGTGKKITLECSQTMGHDKMYWYQQDPGMELHLIHYSYGVNSTEKGDLSSESTVSRIRTEHFPLTLESARPSHTSQYLCASRPYGEYNSPLHFGNGTRLTVT.

The genes are TRBV27 and TRBJ2-1, with 8 nucleotides matching TRBD2. Unmatched junction bases numbered 5, after V lost 3 bases and J lost 4 bases. CDR3 length equals 15 residues. From germline, CDR1 is MNHEY and CDR2 SMNVEV (reference sequence). CDR3 protein: CASSFRLATYNEQFF. The CDR3 DNA sequence: TGTGCCAGCAGTTTTAGACTAGCGACTTACAATGAGCAGTTCTTC.

This clone was observed a single time. This chain links TRBV21-1 with TRBJ1-2; TRBD1, as called in the table, went unchecked against the DNA. TRBV21-1 is shown as a pseudogene. The CDR3 sequence is 14 residues long. CDR3 sequence (DNA): TGTGCCAGCAGCAAACCACGGCAGGGCAATGGCTACACCTTC. This translates into CASSKPRQGNGYTF.

This chain joins TRBV29-1 and TRBJ1-3; no reliable D call. The length of the CDR3 is 11 residues. V dropped 8 bases and J dropped 0 bases, with 5 bases sitting between them. The germline CDR1 and CDR2 sequences are SQVTM and ANQGSEA. CDR3 in DNA: TGCAGCTGCAGCTCTGGAAACACCATATATTTT. Protein product: CSCSSGNTIYF.

This clone was observed once. The V call is TRBV7-9, the J call TRBJ2-3; D ambiguous. CDR1 and CDR2 from the germline V gene are SEHNR and FQNEAQ (reference sequence). This CDR3 contains 15 residues. The germline V and J ends were trimmed by 2 bases and 2 bases, with 11 bases remaining between them. DNA of the CDR3: TGTGCCAGCAGCTTATGGGCCCAATACACAGATACGCAGTATTTT. It codes for CASSLWAQYTDTQYF.

This clone was observed once. This chain links TRBV15 with TRBJ2-2; possible D gene TRBD1, 6 bases. Germline V gene sequence: CDR1 LNHNV, CDR2 YYDKDF (reference sequence). With 0 bases removed from V and 0 bases from J, the gap between germline ends came to 14 bases. The CDR3 is 18 residues long. DNA of the CDR3: TGTGCCACCAGCAGAGATAGGGCCAGGACAGCGAACACCGGGGAGCTGTTTTTT. It codes for CATSRDRARTANTGELFF.

This sequence joins TRBV6-2 or TRBV6-3 and TRBJ1-2; D not resolved. Trimming cost V 5 bases and J 4 bases, with 14 bases left between them. This CDR3 contains 14 residues. CDR1 is MNHEY, CDR2 SVGEGT, per germline. CDR3 loop: CASSRESSSYGYTF. The CDR3 DNA is TGTGCCAGCAGTAGGGAGTCGTCTTCCTATGGCTACACCTTC.

This clone was detected a few times. The chain is built from TRBV3-1 (or the pseudogene TRBV3-2) and TRBJ2-5, with 7 bases fitting TRBD2. The V gene's germline CDR1 is LGHDT and CDR2 YNNKEL (reference sequence). The CDR3 runs 15 residues. With V trimmed by 0 bases and J by 4 bases, 5 bases remained unmatched. CDR3 amino acids: CASSQDHRGVETQYF. DNA for the CDR3: TGTGCCAGCAGCCAAGATCATCGGGGGGTAGAGACCCAGTACTTC.

J is TRBJ2-7 and V is TRBV21-1; the table's D call of TRBD2 was not tested on the DNA. TRBV21-1 is assigned pseudogene status. The CDR3 sequence is 15 residues long. The CDR3 loop reads CASSKATGLIYEQYF. CDR3 nucleotide sequence: TGTGCCAGCAGCAAAGCTACGGGACTCATCTACGAGCAGTACTTC.